This is a list of T cell receptor beta chains from one sample in a study of T-cell reconstitution after alpha-beta-depleted transplantation in children. Via MiXCR, TCRdb re-called the PCR reads, giving one row per CDR3 protein. The sample contains 150,000 to 250,000 distinct CDR3 sequences, 5.5% to 7% of which appear only once. The sample here was PBMCs, taken before TCRalphabeta/CD19-depleted stem cell transplant. Receptors were obtained from a girl under two years old with combined immunodeficiency, due to receive a stem cell transplant. The CDR3 runs from the conserved cysteine through the conserved F or W. The D gene is left open where the match is weak. The size of a clone is reported for some rows only, either as once, few or many, or as a class for expanded clones.

clone_size d_call j_call v_call cdr3_nt cdr3_aa
few . TRBJ2-4 TRBV6-2/TRBV6-3 TGTGCCAGCAGTCCGAGGTTAGACATTCAGTACTTC CASSPRLDIQYF
. TRBD2 TRBJ2-5 TRBV20-1 TGCAGTGCTCCTGGACTAGCGGGAGTAGAGACCCAGTACTTC CSAPGLAGVETQYF
few . TRBJ2-5 TRBV7-6 TGTGCCAGCAGCCTACGGGATATTCTTAGGCAAGAGACCCAGTACTTC CASSLRDILRQETQYF
few TRBD1 TRBJ2-5 TRBV15 TGTGCCACCAGCGGGGGTGGGACAGCGGAGACCCAGTACTTC CATSGGGTAETQYF
many . TRBJ2-1 TRBV29-1 . CSGLVSSSSGREQFF
many . TRBJ2-7 TRBV28 TGTGCCAGCAGTTTATCCCGCGGAGGGGACAGATACGAGCAGTACTTC CASSLSRGGDRYEQYF
many . TRBJ2-1 TRBV14 TGTGCCAGCAGTCAAGCCACCCGTGGCGAGCAGTTCTTC CASSQATRGEQFF
many TRBD2 TRBJ2-2 TRBV20-1 TGCAGTGCGTTACTAGCGGGGGGCACCGGGGAGCTGTTTTTT CSALLAGGTGELFF
many . TRBJ2-5 TRBV12-5 TGTGCTAGTGGTTCCACGGCAGCAGTGAACGGACAAGAGACCCAGTACTTC CASGSTAAVNGQETQYF
medium-sized . TRBJ1-1 TRBV7-2 TGTGCCAGCAGCTTCTCAAACGGGAACACTGAAGCTTTCTTT CASSFSNGNTEAFF
many . TRBJ1-1 TRBV29-1 TGCAGCGTTGCTTACACTGAAGCTTTCTTT CSVAYTEAFF
many . TRBJ2-7 TRBV5-5 TGTGCCAGCAGCTTGGCCGGGTCAGGGGCGATCTACGAGCAGTACTTC CASSLAGSGAIYEQYF
. . TRBJ2-2 TRBV7-8 TGTGCCAGCAGCTTAATTTCACTAGTGAAGAACACCGGGGAGCTGTTTTTT CASSLISLVKNTGELFF
many . TRBJ1-4 TRBV7-2 TGTGCCAGCAGCCCCGGGTCCGGGTGGGGTGAAAAACTGTTTTTT CASSPGSGWGEKLFF
few TRBD2 TRBJ2-1 TRBV7-3 TGTGCCAGCAGCGGCCTGATGGGGAGGGCCGACGACAATGAGCAGTTCTTC CASSGLMGRADDNEQFF
few TRBD2 TRBJ2-3 TRBV19 TGTGCCAGTAGCCCTAGCGGGAAAATCACAGATACGCAGTATTTT CASSPSGKITDTQYF
many . TRBJ2-1 TRBV4-3 TGCGCCAGCAGCCAAGATCGATCTAGTTACAATGAGCAGTTCTTC CASSQDRSSYNEQFF
. . TRBJ2-1 TRBV7-6 TGTGCCAGCAGCTTACAGGGAAGCTCCTACAATGAGCAGTTCTTC CASSLQGSSYNEQFF
many TRBD2 TRBJ2-4 TRBV7-2 TGTGCCAGCAGCTCCTTCCTGGGGGGGGGTCTAGACATTCAGTACTTC CASSSFLGGGLDIQYF
many TRBD1 TRBJ1-1 TRBV29-1 TGCAGCGTTGTCGACAGGGTGGACACTGAAGCTTTCTTT CSVVDRVDTEAFF
many TRBD2 TRBJ2-1 TRBV4-3 TGCGCCAGCAGCCAAGAATGGGGGGGGAACAATGAGCAGTTCTTC CASSQEWGGNNEQFF
few . TRBJ2-6 TRBV4-1 TGCGCCAGCAGCCAAGGCGGTGGGGCCAACGTCCTGACTTTC CASSQGGGANVLTF
many . TRBJ2-7 TRBV4-2 TGTGCCAGCAGCCAAGATAAATGGACCCCCAACGAGCAGTACTTC CASSQDKWTPNEQYF
. TRBD2 TRBJ2-1 TRBV15 TGTGCCACCAGCAGGACCCAGGCGGGAGGACGCAATGAGCAGTTCTTC CATSRTQAGGRNEQFF
many . TRBJ2-5 TRBV5-1 TGCGCCAGCAGCCTTACCAGCGGACCTCAAGAGACCCAGTACTTC CASSLTSGPQETQYF
many TRBD2 TRBJ2-2 TRBV5-1 TGCGCCAGCAGCTTGGGGCTAGCGGGAGGAGCAATCACCGGGGAGCTGTTTTTT CASSLGLAGGAITGELFF
many . TRBJ2-2 TRBV7-8 TGTGCCAGCAGCTTGAGAGGGGTTCCTGGGGAGCTGTTTTTT CASSLRGVPGELFF
. TRBD2 TRBJ2-2 TRBV7-6 TGTGCCAGCAGCTTTCCTAGCGGCCAAAACACCGGGGAGCTGTTTTTT CASSFPSGQNTGELFF
few . TRBJ2-4 TRBV7-2 TGTGCCAGCAGCTTAGCGGTAGTGAAAAACATTCAGTACTTC CASSLAVVKNIQYF
many TRBD1 TRBJ2-1 TRBV29-1 TGCAGCGTTGGTGGGACAGGGGGCGGCAATGAGCAGTTCTTC CSVGGTGGGNEQFF
. TRBD2 TRBJ2-7 TRBV28 TGTGCCAGCAGTTCGACACCGGGACTAGCGGGCTACGAGCAGTACTTC CASSSTPGLAGYEQYF
many . TRBJ1-1 TRBV4-1 TGCGCCAGCAGCCAGGAACCATCCAACACTGAAGCTTTCTTT CASSQEPSNTEAFF
. TRBD2 TRBJ2-7 TRBV30 TGTGCCTGGAGTGGTCTAGCGGCGTTCCACGAGCAGTACTTC CAWSGLAAFHEQYF
many . TRBJ2-3 TRBV12-3/TRBV12-4 TGTGCCAGCAGTTTGGGACCGGCCCTTAGCACAGATACGCAGTATTTT CASSLGPALSTDTQYF
many TRBD1 TRBJ2-1 TRBV4-3 TGCGCCAGCAGCCAAGCCCGGGACAGTGCCTTTCGTGAGCAGTTCTTC CASSQARDSAFREQFF
many . TRBJ1-2 TRBV5-4 TGTGCCAGCAGCTTATTAGGACAGAGCTATGCGGGCTACACCTTC CASSLLGQSYAGYTF
many . TRBJ2-7 TRBV21-1 TGTGCCAGCAGCCCCCGTCGGGGTCGCTCCTACGAGCAGTACTTC CASSPRRGRSYEQYF
few . TRBJ1-2 TRBV20-1 TGCAGTGCTAGGGAACAGAATTATGGCTACACCTTC CSAREQNYGYTF
many . TRBJ2-1 TRBV4-3 TGCGCCAGCAGCCAACTCAAAGGAGAGGTGACCTACAATGAGCAGTTCTTC CASSQLKGEVTYNEQFF
few . TRBJ2-5 TRBV7-7 TGTGCTAGCAGCTTAGGTCGTCGGAGGGATCAGACCCAGACCCAGTACTTC CASSLGRRRDQTQTQYF
many . TRBJ1-1 TRBV29-1 TGCAGCGTTGAATTTCATGCAGCTTTCTTT CSVEFHAAFF
many . TRBJ1-1 TRBV5-1 TGCGCCAGCAGCCCCTTTACAGAGGGTAGGACTGAAGCTTTCTTT CASSPFTEGRTEAFF
many . TRBJ2-1 TRBV20-1 TGCAGTGCTCCCCGGGAGTATCGCAATGAGCAGTTCTTC CSAPREYRNEQFF
many . TRBJ2-3 TRBV7-2 TGTGCCAGCAGCTGGAGAGACACAGATACGCAGTATTTT CASSWRDTDTQYF
many . TRBJ2-3 TRBV20-1 TGCAGTGCGGCAGTTGACACAGATACGCAGTATTTT CSAAVDTDTQYF
. TRBD1 TRBJ2-7 TRBV28 TGTGCCAGCAGTTTAACAGGGGGGAAATACGAGCAGTACTTC CASSLTGGKYEQYF
many . TRBJ1-4 TRBV29-1 TGCAGCGTCGCCGGGACAAATGCAACTAATGAAAAACTGTTTTTT CSVAGTNATNEKLFF
many . TRBJ1-5 TRBV4-1 TGCGCCAGCAGCCAAGAGGCTTATAGCAATCAGCCCCAGCATTTT CASSQEAYSNQPQHF
few . TRBJ1-5 TRBV20-1 TGCAGTGCTAGTCTACAAGAGACAGCTTATAGCAATCAGCCCCAGCATTTT CSASLQETAYSNQPQHF
many . TRBJ1-4 TRBV28 TGTGCCAGCAGTTCCGGACACGGGGTAGGCAATGAAAAACTGTTTTTT CASSSGHGVGNEKLFF
many TRBD2 TRBJ2-1 TRBV25-1 TGTGCCAGCAGTGAATACCTTTTTAGCGGGAGCTCGAACAATGAGCAGTTCTTC CASSEYLFSGSSNNEQFF
many TRBD2 TRBJ2-7 TRBV20-1 TGCAGTGCTGCGTACCCTAGCGGGAGTGGGTACGAGCAGTACTTC CSAAYPSGSGYEQYF